This TCR delta chain was sequenced in a study of human gamma delta and Vdelta1 T cells. Study findings and constraints: Polyclonal Delta One T cells reportedly showed broad cytotoxic targeting of acute myeloid leukemia.

TCRdb applied CATT to the PCR reads for clone calling. In the table there are about 6,500 delta-chain clones, nearly 40% of which are singletons. From germline, CDR1 is TSWWSYY and CDR2 QGS. This CDR3 has 17 amino acids. The ends were cut back, 0 bases at V and 4 bases at J, with 18 bases in the middle. This clone has just one count. The antigen remains unidentified. A much larger clone is a single base away; this may be a read error. The sample taken for sequencing was Vdelta1 gamma-delta T cells from blood grown in culture (DOT cells). This chain uses TRDV1 with TRDJ1; D is perhaps TRDD3 (6 bases). This sequence originates from a human donor in good health. The CDR3 sequence: CALGELGDSNLNDKLIF. The CDR3 DNA follows: TGTGCTCTTGGGGAACTGGGGGACTCAAATTTGAACGATAAACTCATCTTT.